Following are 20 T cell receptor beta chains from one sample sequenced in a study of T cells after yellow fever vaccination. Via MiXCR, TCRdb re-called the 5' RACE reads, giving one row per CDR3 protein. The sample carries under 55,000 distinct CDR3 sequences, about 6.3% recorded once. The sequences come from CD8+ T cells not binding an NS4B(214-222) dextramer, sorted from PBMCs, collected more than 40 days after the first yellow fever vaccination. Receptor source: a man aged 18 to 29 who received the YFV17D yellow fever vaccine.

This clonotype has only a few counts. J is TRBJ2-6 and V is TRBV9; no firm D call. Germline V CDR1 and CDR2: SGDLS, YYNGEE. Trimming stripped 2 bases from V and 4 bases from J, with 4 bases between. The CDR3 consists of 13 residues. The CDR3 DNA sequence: TGTGCCAGCAGCGTTCTGGGGGCCAACGTCCTGACTTTC. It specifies CASSVLGANVLTF.

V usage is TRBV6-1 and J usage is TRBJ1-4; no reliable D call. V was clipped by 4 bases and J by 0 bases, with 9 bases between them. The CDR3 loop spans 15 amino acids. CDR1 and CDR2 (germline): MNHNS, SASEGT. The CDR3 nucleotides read TGTGCCAGCAGTGGAAAGACCACAACTAATGAAAAACTGTTTTTT. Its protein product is CASSGKTTTNEKLFF.

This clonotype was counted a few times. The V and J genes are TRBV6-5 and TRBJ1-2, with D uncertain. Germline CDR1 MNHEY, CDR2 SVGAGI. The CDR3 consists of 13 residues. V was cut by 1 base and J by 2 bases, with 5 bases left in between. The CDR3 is CASSYLGNYGYTF. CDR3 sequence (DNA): TGTGCCAGCAGTTACTTAGGGAACTATGGCTACACCTTC.

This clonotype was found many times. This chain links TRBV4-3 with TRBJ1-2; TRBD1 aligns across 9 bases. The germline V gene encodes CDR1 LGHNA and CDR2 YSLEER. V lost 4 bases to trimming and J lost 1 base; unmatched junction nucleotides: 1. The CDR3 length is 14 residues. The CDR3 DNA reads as TGCGCCAGCAGCCGGGGACAGGGTAACTATGGCTACACCTTC. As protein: CASSRGQGNYGYTF.

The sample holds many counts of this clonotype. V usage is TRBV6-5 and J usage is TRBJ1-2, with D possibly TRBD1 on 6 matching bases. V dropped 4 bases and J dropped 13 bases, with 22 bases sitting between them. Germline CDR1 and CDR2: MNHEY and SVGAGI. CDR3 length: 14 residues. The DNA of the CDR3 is TGTGCCAGCAGTTGGGGGCCGGACAGAGCCGATTGCACCTTC. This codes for CASSWGPDRADCTF.

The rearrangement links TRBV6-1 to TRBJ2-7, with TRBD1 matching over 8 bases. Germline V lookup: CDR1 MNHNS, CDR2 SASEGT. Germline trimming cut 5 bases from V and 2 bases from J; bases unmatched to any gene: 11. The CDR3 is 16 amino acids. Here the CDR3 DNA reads TGTGCCAGCAGTCCCAGGCAGGGGGCCTACCCCTACGAGCAGTACGTC. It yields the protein CASSPRQGAYPYEQYV.

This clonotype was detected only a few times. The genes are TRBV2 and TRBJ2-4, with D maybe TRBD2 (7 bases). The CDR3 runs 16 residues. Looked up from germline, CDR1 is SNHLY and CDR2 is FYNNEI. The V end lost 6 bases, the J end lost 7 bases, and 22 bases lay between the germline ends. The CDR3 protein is CASSVEASQGGNIQYF. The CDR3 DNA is TGTGCCAGCAGCGTAGAAGCGTCACAGGGAGGGAACATTCAGTACTTC.

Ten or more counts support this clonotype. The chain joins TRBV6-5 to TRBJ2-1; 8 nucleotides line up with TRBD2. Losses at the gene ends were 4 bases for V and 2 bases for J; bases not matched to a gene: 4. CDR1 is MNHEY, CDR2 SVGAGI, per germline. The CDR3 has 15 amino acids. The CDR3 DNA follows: TGTGCCAGCAGTTCGGGGGGGGCACCCTACAATGAGCAGTTCTTC. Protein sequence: CASSSGGAPYNEQFF.

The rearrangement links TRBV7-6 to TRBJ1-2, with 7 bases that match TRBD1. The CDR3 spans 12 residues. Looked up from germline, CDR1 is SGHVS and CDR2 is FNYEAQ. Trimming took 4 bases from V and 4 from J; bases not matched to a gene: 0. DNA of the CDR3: TGTGCCAGCAGCTCAGGGGGCTATGGCTACACCTTC. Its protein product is CASSSGGYGYTF.

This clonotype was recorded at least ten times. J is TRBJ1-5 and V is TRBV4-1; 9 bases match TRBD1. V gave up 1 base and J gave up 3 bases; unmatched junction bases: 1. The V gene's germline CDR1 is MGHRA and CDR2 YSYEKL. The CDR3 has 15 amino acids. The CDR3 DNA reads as TGCGCCAGCAGCCAAGTACAGGGGGCCAATCAGCCCCAGCATTTT. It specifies CASSQVQGANQPQHF.

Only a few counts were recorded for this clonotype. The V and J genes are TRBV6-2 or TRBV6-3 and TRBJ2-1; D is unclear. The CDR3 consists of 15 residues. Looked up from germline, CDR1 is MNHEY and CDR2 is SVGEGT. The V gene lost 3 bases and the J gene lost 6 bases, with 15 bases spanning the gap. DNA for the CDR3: TGTGCCAGCAGTTATCATCAACAGTCGCCCAATGAGCAGTTCTTC. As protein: CASSYHQQSPNEQFF.

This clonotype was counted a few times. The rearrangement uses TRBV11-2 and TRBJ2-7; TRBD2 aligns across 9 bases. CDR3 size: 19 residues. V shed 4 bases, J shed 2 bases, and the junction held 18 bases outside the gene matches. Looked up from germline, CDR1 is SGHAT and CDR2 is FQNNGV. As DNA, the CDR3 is TGTGCCAGCAGCTCGGGTCCAGCGGGGGGTCTACTGGGGGCCTACGAGCAGTACTTC. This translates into CASSSGPAGGLLGAYEQYF.

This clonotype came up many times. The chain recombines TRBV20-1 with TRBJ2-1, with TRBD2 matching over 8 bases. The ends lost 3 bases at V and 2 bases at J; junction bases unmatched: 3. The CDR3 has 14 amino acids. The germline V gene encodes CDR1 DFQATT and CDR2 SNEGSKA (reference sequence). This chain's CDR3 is CSASGGDTYNEQFF. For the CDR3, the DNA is TGCAGTGCTAGCGGGGGGGATACCTACAATGAGCAGTTCTTC.

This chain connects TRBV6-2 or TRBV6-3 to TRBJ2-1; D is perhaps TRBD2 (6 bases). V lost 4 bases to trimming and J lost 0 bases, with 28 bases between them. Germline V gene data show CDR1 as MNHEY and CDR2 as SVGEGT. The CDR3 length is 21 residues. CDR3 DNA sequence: TGTGCCAGCAGTTTCTCAAGGGAGGTTAATCGACTGGGGCGCTCCTACAATGAGCAGTTCTTC. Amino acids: CASSFSREVNRLGRSYNEQFF.

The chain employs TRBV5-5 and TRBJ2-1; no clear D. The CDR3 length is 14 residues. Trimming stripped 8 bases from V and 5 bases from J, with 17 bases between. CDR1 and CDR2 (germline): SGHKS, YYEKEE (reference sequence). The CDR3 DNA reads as TGTGCCAGGGGCCCCGAGGTACGGCACAATGAGCAGTTCTTC. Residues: CARGPEVRHNEQFF.

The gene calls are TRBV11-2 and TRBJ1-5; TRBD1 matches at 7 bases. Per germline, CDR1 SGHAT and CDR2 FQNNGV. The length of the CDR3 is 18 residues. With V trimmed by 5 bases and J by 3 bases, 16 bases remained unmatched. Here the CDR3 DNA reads TGTGCCAGCAGCCACGGGGGGGGGATAGGGGGCTTCAATCAGCCCCAGCATTTT. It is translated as CASSHGGGIGGFNQPQHF.

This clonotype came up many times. The CDR3 here is CASSEGGTNTEAFF. The CDR3 coding sequence is TGTGCCAGTAGTGAAGGGGGCACGAACACTGAAGCTTTCTTT. The chain is built from TRBV19 and TRBJ1-1; 7 nucleotides agree with TRBD1. The germline gives CDR1 LNHDA, CDR2 SQIVND (reference sequence). The CDR3 spans 14 residues. The V gene end was trimmed by 5 bases and the J gene end by 1 base; junction bases not matched to a gene: 4.

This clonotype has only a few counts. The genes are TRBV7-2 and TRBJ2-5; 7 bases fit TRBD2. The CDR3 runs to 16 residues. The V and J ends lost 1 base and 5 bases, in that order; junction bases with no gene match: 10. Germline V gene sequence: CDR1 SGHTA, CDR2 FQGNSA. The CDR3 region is CASSLVLGGEGETQYF. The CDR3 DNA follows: TGTGCCAGCAGCTTAGTTCTTGGGGGGGAAGGGGAGACCCAGTACTTC.

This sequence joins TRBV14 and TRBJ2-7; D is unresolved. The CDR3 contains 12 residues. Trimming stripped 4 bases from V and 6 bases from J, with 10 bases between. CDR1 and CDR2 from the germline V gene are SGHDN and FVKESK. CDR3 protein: CASSRKDGEQYV. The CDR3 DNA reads TGTGCCAGCAGCCGAAAGGACGGCGAGCAGTACGTC.

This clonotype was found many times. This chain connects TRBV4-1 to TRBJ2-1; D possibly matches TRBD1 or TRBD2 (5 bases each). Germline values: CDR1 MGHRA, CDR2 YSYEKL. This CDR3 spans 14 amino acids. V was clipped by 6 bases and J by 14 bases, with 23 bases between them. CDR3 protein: CASRVGMRGLHEFF. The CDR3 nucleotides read TGCGCCAGCAGGGTTGGCATGAGGGGCCTACACGAGTTCTTC.